This T cell receptor beta chain was sequenced during a study of blood T cells in healthy people across ages. A J-beta primer mix and a sample-barcoded 5' primer were used in a second PCR of about 7 to 12 cycles. Each cDNA molecule was tagged by a template-switch adaptor with 12 random nucleotides. TCRdb passed the 5' RACE reads through MiXCR, listing each CDR3 protein once. The table has around 670,000 distinct CDR3 sequences, about 28% seen once; the top ten hold more than 15%. Per the germline V gene, CDR1 is SNHLY and CDR2 is FYNNEI. V was shortened by 8 bases and J by 0 bases, with 14 bases between the two germline ends. CDR3 length: 15 amino acids. Peripheral blood was drawn, ten milliliters per donor. PBMCs, at least 7 million per sample, were isolated. The total RNA that was extracted per sample amounted to at least 5 micrograms.

Sequenced sample: blood. The receptor was isolated from a woman older than 75 in good health. V usage is TRBV2 and J usage is TRBJ1-5; no firm D call. The CDR3 nucleotides are TGTGCCAGCGAGTTGGACGTAAATAGCAATCAGCCCCAGCATTTT. Protein product: CASELDVNSNQPQHF. Using reference TRBV2 and TRBJ1-5 for the parts outside the CDR3, the full variable domain is EPEVTQTPSHQVTQMGQEVILRCVPISNHLYFYWYRQILGQKVEFLVSFYNNEISEKSEIFDDQFSVERPDGSNFTLKIRSTKLEDSAMYFCASELDVNSNQPQHFGDGTRLSIL.